The next 10 T cell receptor beta chains were all read from a single sample in a study of blood T cell dynamics during melanoma immunotherapy. Profiling relied on immunoSEQ multiplex PCR, and the TCRdb table lists in-frame clones only, not all of them. The sample lists approximately 20,000 clones; roughly nine tenths were seen once. Time point: week 3, after first cycle of checkpoint inhibitor. Sequenced material: blood, taken from a patient treated with checkpoint blockade. Every receptor here comes from a human donor with melanoma.

J is TRBJ2-2 and V is TRBV4-1, with TRBD2 identical over 7 bases. The CDR3 totals 14 residues. Trimming took 6 bases from V and 3 from J; bases not matched to a gene: 4. Germline CDR1 MGHRA, CDR2 YSYEKL. CDR3 nucleotides: TGCGCCAGCAGGTGGACTAGTCACACCGGGGAGCTGTTTTTT. Its translation: CASRWTSHTGELFF.

The rearrangement joins TRBV7-9 to TRBJ2-1, with TRBD2 matching over 9 bases. The CDR3 extends over 17 amino acids. Germline trimming cut 1 base from V and 9 bases from J; bases unmatched to any gene: 13. Germline loops: CDR1 SEHNR, CDR2 FQNEAQ (reference sequence). The CDR3 DNA reads as TGTGCCAGCAGCTTAGGGGGGGCTAGCGGGAAACGAGGTGAGCAGTTCTTC. This codes for CASSLGGASGKRGEQFF.

The chain is built from TRBV27 and TRBJ2-6; D is unclear. The V end was cut by 2 bases, the J end by 1 base, with 9 bases between. The length of the CDR3 is 16 residues. Germline CDR1 is MNHEY and CDR2 is SMNVEV (reference sequence). The CDR3 nucleotides read TGTGCCAGCAGTTTAGGCCTTACATCTGGGGCCAACGTCCTGACTTTC. Its protein is CASSLGLTSGANVLTF.

This chain joins TRBV13 and TRBJ2-2, with D maybe TRBD2 (6 bases). CDR3 length equals 16 residues. Germline CDR1 and CDR2: PRHDT and FYEKMQ (reference sequence). The V and J ends lost 1 base and 4 bases respectively, with 13 bases between them. The CDR3 sequence is CASSLDETRGTGELFF. The CDR3 DNA reads as TGTGCCAGCAGCTTAGATGAGACTAGGGGCACCGGGGAGCTGTTTTTT.

The chain employs TRBV28 and TRBJ1-4; weak D call: TRBD1 (6 bases). Germline assignment: CDR1 MDHEN and CDR2 SYDVKM. The V gene lost 3 bases and the J gene lost 4 bases, with 12 bases spanning the gap. CDR3 length: 15 amino acids. CDR3 nucleotides: TGTGCCAGCAGTTTGGGTTGGGGGCGTAATGAAAAACTGTTTTTT. Translating it yields CASSLGWGRNEKLFF.

The gene calls are TRBV5-1 and TRBJ2-7; D is ambiguous. Germline assignment: CDR1 SGHRS and CDR2 YFSETQ. Trimming pared 1 base from V and 0 bases from J, leaving 5 bases between. This CDR3 is 13 amino acids long. In DNA form, the CDR3 reads TGCGCCAGCAGCTTGAGGAGCTCCTACGAGCAGTACTTC. It codes for CASSLRSSYEQYF.

This clone was counted a single time. The chain has TRBV4-3 and TRBJ2-3, with D possibly TRBD2 on 5 matching bases. Germline assignment: CDR1 LGHNA and CDR2 YSLEER. The V and J ends lost 4 bases and 2 bases respectively, with 16 bases between them. CDR3 length equals 16 residues. CDR3 amino acids: CASSPQAAEPTDTQYF. CDR3 DNA: TGCGCCAGCAGCCCGCAAGCGGCGGAGCCCACAGATACGCAGTATTTT.

The chain combines TRBV10-3 with TRBJ1-5; 9 bases map to TRBD1. The V gene's germline CDR1 is ENHRY and CDR2 SYGVKD. The J segment lost 3 bases and the V segment lost 5 bases, leaving 2 bases of the junction unmatched. The CDR3 has 14 residues. Here the CDR3 DNA reads TGTGCCATCAGTACAGGGGGCTCCAATCAGCCCCAGCATTTT. Amino acid sequence: CAISTGGSNQPQHF.

This clone was detected only once. The chain has TRBV7-9 and TRBJ1-1; TRBD1 agrees at 8 bases. The J segment lost 1 base and the V segment lost 6 bases, leaving 16 bases of the junction unmatched. Germline CDR1 SEHNR, CDR2 FQNEAQ (reference sequence). The CDR3 totals 18 residues. DNA for the CDR3: TGTGCCAGCAGTTCCGTAGGGTGGCAGGGGGCTAAGAACACTGAAGCTTTCTTT. Its protein product is CASSSVGWQGAKNTEAFF.

The rearrangement joins TRBV19 to TRBJ2-7; TRBD1 matches at 7 bases. Unmatched junction bases numbered 11, after V lost 6 bases and J lost 3 bases. CDR3 length: 15 residues. Germline V gives CDR1 LNHDA, CDR2 SQIVND (reference sequence). CDR3 DNA: TGTGCCAGTAGAATAATTGCAGGGGGTATCTACGAGCAGTACTTC. The encoded protein is CASRIIAGGIYEQYF.